The text below deals with one TCR beta chain. Its antigen remains unknown. The sample belongs to a study of beta chain features in type 1 diabetes. Study-wide background: Similarity in age, gender and cell yields was seen between patients and healthy donors. General study results and limits: Significant though moderate, a shortening of TCRB CDR3s appeared in all four CD4+ subsets of Type 1 diabetes patients. Compared to healthy donors, patients appeared to have naive, central memory and Treg TCRB repertoires that were more alike.

Germline V gene data show CDR1 as GTSNPN and CDR2 as SVGIG (reference sequence). The CDR3 loop spans 14 amino acids. V dropped 0 bases and J dropped 5 bases, with 13 bases sitting between them. The entirety of the isolated RNA underwent reverse transcription, so expressed TCRB transcripts were sequenced. Data came from immunoSEQ multiplex PCR; TCRdb stores just in-frame clones and leaves some out. In the table there are some 150,000 clones, approximately 13% of which are singletons. The TCR sequence derives from a man between 18 and 29 years old with type 1 diabetes. V is TRBV30 and J is TRBJ1-1; unclear D gene. Material for sequencing was central memory CD4+ T cells from blood. CDR3 residues: CAWSVSLPRTEAFF. For the CDR3, the DNA is TGTGCCTGGAGTGTAAGCCTTCCGCGGACTGAAGCTTTCTTT.